The present T cell receptor (beta chain) was sequenced within a study of cytomegalovirus exposure and HLA in healthy donors. The PCR employed 60 Vbeta primers together with 13 Jbeta primers. Profiled with immunoSEQ multiplex PCR; TCRdb holds only in-frame clones, not every one. This table has under 200,000 clones, approximately 12% appearing once. The CDR3 covers 13 residues. CDR1 is SGHRS, CDR2 YFSETQ, per germline. V shed 0 bases and J shed 8 bases, with 9 bases lying between them. Sequencing was carried out using PBMCs. This receptor was obtained from a man aged 50-60 years in good health and CMV-seropositive. This chain joins TRBV5-1 and TRBJ2-1, with TRBD1 as a possible D gene (5 bases). Here the CDR3 reads CASSLARGYEQFF. As DNA, the CDR3 is TGCGCCAGCAGCTTGGCTAGGGGTTATGAGCAGTTCTTC.